A selection of T cell receptor beta chains follows, all from one sample in a study of blood T cells in healthy people across ages. One entry per CDR3 protein results from TCRdb running MiXCR on the 5' RACE reads. Here the sample spans 1.5 million to 2 million distinct CDR3 sequences, approximately 32% being singletons. The sequencing sample was made of blood. The source is a woman aged 25-40 years in good health. Each CDR3 is given with its conserved first and last residue. Each record gives: clone size, D gene, J gene, V gene, CDR3 DNA, CDR3 protein. A D gene is named only where the DNA matches it firmly. For some rows the clone size is stated as once, few or many, or as a class when expanded; others skip it.

size: few
D: -
J: TRBJ2-5
V: TRBV18
DNA: TGTGCCAGCTCACCACTAGTGCCAGAGACCCAGTACTTC
CDR3: CASSPLVPETQYF

size: few
D: -
J: TRBJ2-1
V: TRBV6-6
DNA: TGTGCCAGCAGTTACGGGGGAGGAAGTAATGAGCAGTTCTTC
CDR3: CASSYGGGSNEQFF

size: few
D: -
J: TRBJ2-7
V: TRBV11-2
DNA: TGTGCCAGCAGCTTAGTTGGGACCTTCTACGAGCAGTACTTC
CDR3: CASSLVGTFYEQYF

size: -
D: -
J: TRBJ2-7
V: TRBV4-1
DNA: TGCGCCAGCAGCCAAGATCTTACTAGAAACGAGCAGTACTTC
CDR3: CASSQDLTRNEQYF

size: few
D: -
J: TRBJ2-7
V: TRBV5-1
DNA: TGCGCCAGCAGCTTGGACCGGGCCCAGTACGAGCAGTACTTC
CDR3: CASSLDRAQYEQYF

size: -
D: -
J: TRBJ2-3
V: TRBV29-1
DNA: TGCAGCGCCGAAGAGGAAGCCACTAGCACAGATACGCAGTATTTT
CDR3: CSAEEEATSTDTQYF

size: -
D: -
J: TRBJ1-1
V: TRBV16
DNA: TGTGCCAGCAGCCAAGGGAAAAGAACCTTGAACACTGAAGCTTTCTTT
CDR3: CASSQGKRTLNTEAFF

size: many
D: -
J: TRBJ2-1
V: TRBV7-2
DNA: TGTGCCAGCAGCTTATCCAGGGGCTACAATGAGCAGTTCTTC
CDR3: CASSLSRGYNEQFF

size: few
D: -
J: TRBJ2-3
V: TRBV12-3/TRBV12-4
DNA: TGTGCCAGCAGTTTAGAGGGGGGGCTTGGGGATACGCAGTATTTT
CDR3: CASSLEGGLGDTQYF

size: -
D: -
J: TRBJ2-7
V: TRBV20-1
DNA: TGCAGTGCTAGTGCGGTCAGTGAGCAGTACTTC
CDR3: CSASAVSEQYF

size: -
D: TRBD2
J: TRBJ2-1
V: TRBV7-3
DNA: TGTGCCAGCAGCCCATCCGGGACTAGGGGGGCCCGGCCATCATACAATGAGCAGTTCTTC
CDR3: CASSPSGTRGARPSYNEQFF

size: many
D: -
J: TRBJ2-7
V: TRBV3-1
DNA: TGCGCCAGCAGCCAAGGGAGCTCCTACGAGCAGTACTTC
CDR3: CASSQGSSYEQYF

size: -
D: TRBD2
J: TRBJ2-5
V: TRBV4-1
DNA: TGCGCCAGCAGCCAAGGGGGAGGACTAGCGGGAGGGGGAGAGACCCAGTACTTC
CDR3: CASSQGGGLAGGGETQYF

size: -
D: -
J: TRBJ2-7
V: TRBV7-9
DNA: TGTGCCAGCAGCCCCAATGGCGCGCCCTGGGGCGAGCAGTACTTC
CDR3: CASSPNGAPWGEQYF

size: few
D: TRBD2
J: TRBJ2-3
V: TRBV27
DNA: TGTGCCAGCAGCCTAGGACTAGCTATAGATACGCAGTATTTT
CDR3: CASSLGLAIDTQYF

size: -
D: TRBD1
J: TRBJ1-2
V: TRBV30
DNA: TGTGCCTGGACAGGGACAGCCAGCGGCTATGGCTACACCTTC
CDR3: CAWTGTASGYGYTF

size: -
D: -
J: TRBJ2-3
V: TRBV3-1
DNA: TGTGCCAGCAGCCAAGATGTGACTAGAGGGACAGATACGCAGTATTTT
CDR3: CASSQDVTRGTDTQYF

size: many
D: -
J: TRBJ2-1
V: TRBV27
DNA: TGTGCCAGCAGTTTATCCCCCAATGAGCAGTTCTTC
CDR3: CASSLSPNEQFF

size: few
D: -
J: TRBJ1-2
V: TRBV6-1
DNA: TGTGCCAGCAGTGAGGGGCAGGGCTACACCTTC
CDR3: CASSEGQGYTF

size: -
D: TRBD1
J: TRBJ2-3
V: TRBV5-1
DNA: TGCGCCAGCGGGGGACAGCCTAGCACAGATACGCAGTATTTT
CDR3: CASGGQPSTDTQYF

size: many
D: -
J: TRBJ2-7
V: TRBV4-1
DNA: TGCGCCAGCAGCCACCCCTCCGGTAGGGAGCAGTACTTC
CDR3: CASSHPSGREQYF

size: -
D: TRBD2
J: TRBJ2-3
V: TRBV7-9
DNA: TGTGCAAGCAGCTTACCGCTAGCGGGAGATATCGGAGATACGCAGTATTTT
CDR3: CASSLPLAGDIGDTQYF

size: -
D: -
J: TRBJ2-7
V: TRBV5-1
DNA: TGCGCCAGCAGCTGGAGCGGGTCGGAACAGTACTTC
CDR3: CASSWSGSEQYF

size: few
D: TRBD1
J: TRBJ1-1
V: TRBV13
DNA: TGTGCCAGCAGCTCCGACAGGGGGGGCGCGAACACTGAAGCTTTCTTT
CDR3: CASSSDRGGANTEAFF

size: -
D: -
J: TRBJ1-5
V: TRBV20-1
DNA: TGCAGTGCCCGAGGACCCCGTGGTAGCAATCAGCCCCAGCATTTT
CDR3: CSARGPRGSNQPQHF

size: -
D: -
J: TRBJ2-2
V: TRBV7-9
DNA: TGTGCCAGCAGCGCACCGGGACCACTCTCCGGGGAGCTGTTTTTT
CDR3: CASSAPGPLSGELFF

size: -
D: -
J: TRBJ2-7
V: TRBV20-1
DNA: TGCAGTGCTAGAAGAGATTCGGGTGCCGAGCAGTACTTC
CDR3: CSARRDSGAEQYF

size: few
D: TRBD1
J: TRBJ1-5
V: TRBV4-1
DNA: TGCGCCAGCAGCCAAGGGGACAGGCATTATAGCAATCAGCCCCAGCATTTT
CDR3: CASSQGDRHYSNQPQHF

size: -
D: TRBD2
J: TRBJ2-5
V: TRBV5-1
DNA: TGCGCCAGCAGCTTGGCTCCGGGACTAGCGGGAGTGATCTACAATGAGCAGTACTTC
CDR3: CASSLAPGLAGVIYNEQYF

size: few
D: TRBD2
J: TRBJ2-1
V: TRBV6-1
DNA: TGTGCCAGCAGTGAACTCGGGACTAGTAGGGAAAATGAGCAGTTCTTC
CDR3: CASSELGTSRENEQFF

size: -
D: -
J: TRBJ1-2
V: TRBV20-1
DNA: TGCAGTGCTCCGAAATATGGCTACACCTTC
CDR3: CSAPKYGYTF

size: -
D: -
J: TRBJ1-4
V: TRBV28
DNA: TGTGCCAGCAGTTTAGACGCCCAGAGTGGAAAACTGTTTTTT
CDR3: CASSLDAQSGKLFF

size: -
D: -
J: TRBJ2-1
V: TRBV11-1
DNA: TGTGCCAGCAGCTTATTAGCCGAATTCAGGGACAATGAGCAGTTCTTC
CDR3: CASSLLAEFRDNEQFF

size: few
D: -
J: TRBJ1-6
V: TRBV5-1
DNA: TGCGCCAGCAGTTCCGGGACAACCGATAATTCACCCCTCCACTTT
CDR3: CASSSGTTDNSPLHF

size: once
D: TRBD1
J: TRBJ2-7
V: TRBV27
DNA: TGTGCCAGCAGTTTGAATGGGGGACAGCTAAACTACGAGCAGTACTTC
CDR3: CASSLNGGQLNYEQYF

size: -
D: -
J: TRBJ2-5
V: TRBV20-1
DNA: TGCACCGTTCCCTCACGGCAAGAGACCCAGTACTTC
CDR3: CTVPSRQETQYF

size: -
D: -
J: TRBJ2-3
V: TRBV20-1
DNA: TGCAGTGCTAGAGATTGGGAGTACACAGATACGCAGTATTTT
CDR3: CSARDWEYTDTQYF

size: -
D: -
J: TRBJ2-7
V: TRBV27
DNA: TGTGCCAGCAAGTCCGCGGGATTATACGAGCAGTACTTC
CDR3: CASKSAGLYEQYF

size: -
D: TRBD1
J: TRBJ2-1
V: TRBV4-1
DNA: TGCGCCAGCAACCTGGGGACAGCGGTCTCCTACAATGAGCAGTTCTTC
CDR3: CASNLGTAVSYNEQFF

size: few
D: -
J: TRBJ1-2
V: TRBV29-1
DNA: TGCAGCGCCATGACTAACTATGGCTACACCTTC
CDR3: CSAMTNYGYTF

size: -
D: -
J: TRBJ1-1
V: TRBV10-3
DNA: TGTGCCATCAGGAGCAGTCTCGCTGAAGCTTTCTTT
CDR3: CAIRSSLAEAFF

size: -
D: TRBD2
J: TRBJ2-1
V: TRBV4-1
DNA: TGCGCCAGCAACCAACATACAAATCTAGCGGGGGGAGATAAGTTCTTC
CDR3: CASNQHTNLAGGDKFF

size: few
D: -
J: TRBJ2-1
V: TRBV20-1
DNA: TGCAGTGCCCTCACTCCGAGGGGGGAGGGGAATGAGCAGTTCTTC
CDR3: CSALTPRGEGNEQFF

size: few
D: TRBD1
J: TRBJ2-5
V: TRBV20-1
DNA: TGCAGTGCTAGAGACTCGGGACAGGGTCGGTCGACCCAGTACTTC
CDR3: CSARDSGQGRSTQYF

size: -
D: -
J: TRBJ2-3
V: TRBV5-1
DNA: TGCGCCAGCAGCACAACGGACTCCAAGGGAGATACGCAGTATTTT
CDR3: CASSTTDSKGDTQYF

size: -
D: TRBD1
J: TRBJ2-3
V: TRBV6-5
DNA: TGTGCCAGCAGTTACGGGACAGGAGCGACAGATACGCAGTATTTT
CDR3: CASSYGTGATDTQYF

size: -
D: TRBD2
J: TRBJ2-7
V: TRBV15
DNA: TGTGCCACCAGCGGAGGACTAGCTCGAGAGCAGTACTTC
CDR3: CATSGGLAREQYF

size: -
D: -
J: TRBJ2-7
V: TRBV12-2
DNA: TGTGCAAGTCGTTTAGAGAAGACAGGTTCCTCCTCCTACGAGCAGTACTTC
CDR3: CASRLEKTGSSSYEQYF

size: few
D: -
J: TRBJ2-7
V: TRBV2
DNA: TGTGCCAGCCGTGCTGGACCAATTACCTACGAGCAGTACTTC
CDR3: CASRAGPITYEQYF

size: -
D: TRBD1
J: TRBJ1-1
V: TRBV27
DNA: TGTGCCAGCAGTTTCAACAGGGGCGACACTGAAGCTTTCTTT
CDR3: CASSFNRGDTEAFF

size: -
D: TRBD2
J: TRBJ2-3
V: TRBV13
DNA: TGTGCCAGCAGCTCCCCGACTAGCGGGGGGCCCCCTCAGATCACAGATACGCAGTATTTT
CDR3: CASSSPTSGGPPQITDTQYF

size: few
D: -
J: TRBJ2-7
V: TRBV27
DNA: TGTGTCAGCAGCACCGTTTACCTGACCTCGAGCGAGCAGTACTTC
CDR3: CVSSTVYLTSSEQYF

size: few
D: -
J: TRBJ2-1
V: TRBV7-2
DNA: TGTGCCAGCAGCCCCTCGATCTATGAGCAGTTCTTC
CDR3: CASSPSIYEQFF

size: -
D: -
J: TRBJ2-4
V: TRBV28
DNA: TGTGCCAGCAGTCTACCGGGATTATTATCGGGATCCTACGGGCAGTACTTC
CDR3: CASSLPGLLSGSYGQYF